This T cell receptor beta chain was sequenced in a study of cytomegalovirus exposure and HLA in healthy donors. Both 60 Vbeta primers and 13 Jbeta primers went into the PCR. Clones were sequenced by immunoSEQ multiplex PCR, and TCRdb holds only the in-frame ones, with some missing. Here the sample spans 100,000 or so clones, around 79% being singletons. Per the germline V gene, CDR1 is LNHDA and CDR2 is SQIVND (reference sequence). The CDR3 spans 14 residues. Losses at the gene ends were 5 bases for V and 8 bases for J; bases not matched to a gene: 10. The table lists this clone with a few counts. The sample taken for sequencing was PBMCs. The TCR was taken from a woman in her forties in good health and CMV-seronegative. V and J are TRBV19 and TRBJ2-3; 7 bases map to TRBD2. The CDR3 sequence: CASSLGTTKSTQYF. The DNA of the CDR3 is TGTGCCAGTAGTCTCGGGACTACCAAAAGTACGCAGTATTTT.